The rows below give T cell receptor beta chains drawn from one sample of a study of blood T cell repertoires in COVID-19. The table came from immunoSEQ multiplex PCR; TCRdb's copy has only in-frame clones and leaves some out. The sample yields 35,000 to 55,000 clones, about nine tenths seen once. Sequencing was performed on peripheral blood. These receptors originate from a man in his sixties or seventies with active COVID-19. The CDR3 runs from the conserved cysteine through the conserved F or W. Fields, in order: clone size, V gene, J gene, D gene, CDR3 DNA, CDR3 protein. The D gene is left open where the match is weak. The listing skips clone size in some rows; elsewhere it reads once, few, many or a size class.

clone_size: NA; v_call: TRBV10-2; j_call: TRBJ2-1; d_call: TRBD1; cdr3_nt: TGCGCCAGCAAGACAGGGGGCACCTACAATGAGCAGTTCTTC; cdr3_aa: CASKTGGTYNEQFF
clone_size: NA; v_call: TRBV29-1; j_call: TRBJ1-2; d_call: TRBD1; cdr3_nt: TGCAGCGTTGGGGGACAGGCTGATGGCTACACCTTC; cdr3_aa: CSVGGQADGYTF
clone_size: NA; v_call: TRBV6-2/TRBV6-3; j_call: TRBJ1-5; d_call: TRBD1; cdr3_nt: TGTGCCAGCAGTTACTCGGGCCTGGGGACAGGGGGCGATCAGCCCCAGCATTTT; cdr3_aa: CASSYSGLGTGGDQPQHF
clone_size: NA; v_call: TRBV9; j_call: TRBJ2-7; d_call: TRBD1; cdr3_nt: TGTGCCAGCAGCGTCATGGACAGGGACGCGCAGTACTTC; cdr3_aa: CASSVMDRDAQYF
clone_size: NA; v_call: TRBV10-1; j_call: TRBJ2-2; d_call: NA; cdr3_nt: TGCGCCAGCAGTGAGTCGAGACACCAGAACACCGGGGAGCTGTTTTTT; cdr3_aa: CASSESRHQNTGELFF
clone_size: NA; v_call: TRBV6-6; j_call: TRBJ1-4; d_call: TRBD1; cdr3_nt: TGTGCCAGCAGCTCGGACAGGGGGAGTGGTGAAAAACTGTTTTTT; cdr3_aa: CASSSDRGSGEKLFF
clone_size: NA; v_call: TRBV28; j_call: TRBJ1-1; d_call: NA; cdr3_nt: TGTGCCAGCAGCCGACCACAGGGTGGGTCCGAAGCTTTCTTT; cdr3_aa: CASSRPQGGSEAFF
clone_size: NA; v_call: TRBV4-2; j_call: TRBJ1-4; d_call: TRBD1; cdr3_nt: TGTGCCAGCAGCCAAGTGGGCGGGACAGGGGCTGAAAAACTGTTTTTT; cdr3_aa: CASSQVGGTGAEKLFF
clone_size: once; v_call: TRBV7-2; j_call: TRBJ2-7; d_call: TRBD1; cdr3_nt: TGTGCCAGCAGCAGACGGTCGAGGACAGGGGGTTCATACGAGCAGTACTTC; cdr3_aa: CASSRRSRTGGSYEQYF
clone_size: NA; v_call: TRBV19; j_call: TRBJ1-1; d_call: TRBD1; cdr3_nt: TGTGCCAGCAGAACCGGGACAGGGGGGCGGAACACTGAAGCTTTCTTT; cdr3_aa: CASRTGTGGRNTEAFF
clone_size: NA; v_call: TRBV7-3; j_call: TRBJ2-7; d_call: NA; cdr3_nt: TGTGCCAGCAGCCCTGACGGGGGGCCGTCCTACGAGCAGTACTTC; cdr3_aa: CASSPDGGPSYEQYF
clone_size: NA; v_call: TRBV5-1; j_call: TRBJ2-5; d_call: TRBD2; cdr3_nt: TGCGCCAGCAGCTTGAGAACTAGCGGGGGTCTCGGAGAGACCCAGTACTTC; cdr3_aa: CASSLRTSGGLGETQYF
clone_size: NA; v_call: TRBV7-2; j_call: TRBJ1-3; d_call: NA; cdr3_nt: TGTGCCAGCAGCGAGGGCCGCTCTGGAAACACCATATATTTT; cdr3_aa: CASSEGRSGNTIYF
clone_size: NA; v_call: TRBV28; j_call: TRBJ2-1; d_call: NA; cdr3_nt: TGTGCCAGCACTCCCCCGGCTAGCGTCGTGGTTACCAACAATGAGCAGTTCTTC; cdr3_aa: CASTPPASVVVTNNEQFF
clone_size: NA; v_call: TRBV3-1/TRBV3-2; j_call: TRBJ2-3; d_call: TRBD2; cdr3_nt: TGTGCCAGCACAAGCGGGGGGGCCCCAGATACGCAGTATTTT; cdr3_aa: CASTSGGAPDTQYF
clone_size: NA; v_call: TRBV7-2; j_call: TRBJ2-2; d_call: TRBD2; cdr3_nt: TGTGCCAGCAGCTTAGAGACGGGGGGGTACTACAGGGAGCTGTTTTTT; cdr3_aa: CASSLETGGYYRELFF
clone_size: once; v_call: TRBV19; j_call: TRBJ2-5; d_call: NA; cdr3_nt: TGTGCCAGTAGCCCCCCCGCCGGGACTTTAAAAAGCAAAGAGACCCAGTACTTC; cdr3_aa: CASSPPAGTLKSKETQYF
clone_size: NA; v_call: TRBV5-4; j_call: TRBJ2-5; d_call: TRBD2; cdr3_nt: TGTGCCAGCAGCTTGTGGACTAGCGGGGGCCAAGAGACCCAGTACTTC; cdr3_aa: CASSLWTSGGQETQYF
clone_size: NA; v_call: TRBV7-2; j_call: TRBJ1-2; d_call: TRBD1; cdr3_nt: TGTGCCAGCAGCCAGACAGGGGCTGATGGCTACACCTTC; cdr3_aa: CASSQTGADGYTF
clone_size: once; v_call: TRBV5-1; j_call: TRBJ1-1; d_call: NA; cdr3_nt: TGCGCCAGCAGCCAGGTTACAGGGAACACTGAAGCTTTCTTT; cdr3_aa: CASSQVTGNTEAFF
clone_size: NA; v_call: TRBV7-9; j_call: TRBJ1-1; d_call: TRBD1; cdr3_nt: TGTGCCAGCAGCCCTTGGGACAGTTATGAGAACACTGAAGCTTTCTTT; cdr3_aa: CASSPWDSYENTEAFF
clone_size: NA; v_call: TRBV6-6; j_call: TRBJ2-7; d_call: NA; cdr3_nt: TGTGCCAGCAGTTGGGGGGGGCGCGAGCAGTACTTC; cdr3_aa: CASSWGGREQYF
clone_size: NA; v_call: TRBV19; j_call: TRBJ2-7; d_call: NA; cdr3_nt: TGTGCCAGTAAACAGGGAGCCGGGCCCGACTACGAGCAGTACTTC; cdr3_aa: CASKQGAGPDYEQYF
clone_size: NA; v_call: TRBV6-2/TRBV6-3; j_call: TRBJ2-2; d_call: NA; cdr3_nt: TGTGCCAGCAGTTACTTCGGCAGGAACCTCACCGGGGAGCTGTTTTTT; cdr3_aa: CASSYFGRNLTGELFF
clone_size: once; v_call: TRBV19; j_call: TRBJ2-7; d_call: TRBD2; cdr3_nt: TGTGCCAGTAGTATCCAAGCGGGGGGGCGTTACGAGCAGTACTTC; cdr3_aa: CASSIQAGGRYEQYF
clone_size: NA; v_call: TRBV5-6; j_call: TRBJ2-7; d_call: TRBD1; cdr3_nt: TGTGCCAGCAGCTTGGCTCTCCGGGACAGAAAGAACGAGCAGTACTTC; cdr3_aa: CASSLALRDRKNEQYF
clone_size: NA; v_call: TRBV24-1; j_call: TRBJ2-1; d_call: TRBD2; cdr3_nt: TGTGCCACCAGTGATTCCGGGTTAGTCCGGACTAGCAGCTACAATGAGCAGTTCTTC; cdr3_aa: CATSDSGLVRTSSYNEQFF
clone_size: NA; v_call: TRBV4-3; j_call: TRBJ2-5; d_call: TRBD2; cdr3_nt: TGCGCCAGCAGCCAAGATTTTGGCGGGGGTCAAGAGACCCAGTACTTC; cdr3_aa: CASSQDFGGGQETQYF
clone_size: NA; v_call: TRBV7-9; j_call: TRBJ1-3; d_call: NA; cdr3_nt: TGTGCCAGCACCTCAGGGTCTGGAAACACCATATATTTT; cdr3_aa: CASTSGSGNTIYF
clone_size: once; v_call: TRBV18; j_call: TRBJ1-1; d_call: NA; cdr3_nt: TGTGCCAGCTCGAAAGCTTCCGGGAACACTGAAGCTTTCTTT; cdr3_aa: CASSKASGNTEAFF
clone_size: NA; v_call: TRBV4-3; j_call: TRBJ2-4; d_call: TRBD2; cdr3_nt: TGCGCCAGCAGCACCCGTAGCGGGGGGGGCTTCGCCAAAAACATTCAGTACTTC; cdr3_aa: CASSTRSGGGFAKNIQYF
clone_size: once; v_call: TRBV4-1; j_call: TRBJ1-3; d_call: NA; cdr3_nt: TGCGCCAGCAGTCTCAGGGCTGGAAACACCATATATTTT; cdr3_aa: CASSLRAGNTIYF
clone_size: NA; v_call: TRBV11-3; j_call: TRBJ2-1; d_call: NA; cdr3_nt: TGTGCCAGCAGCTTACTTACTGCAGGGGCGGGTGAGCAGTTCTTC; cdr3_aa: CASSLLTAGAGEQFF
clone_size: NA; v_call: TRBV7-2; j_call: TRBJ1-6; d_call: TRBD1; cdr3_nt: TGTGCCAGCAGCCCAACCCGACAGGGCGGCGCTTCACCCCTCCACTTT; cdr3_aa: CASSPTRQGGASPLHF
clone_size: NA; v_call: TRBV7-9; j_call: TRBJ1-1; d_call: TRBD1; cdr3_nt: TGTGCCAGCAGCAAGACAGGGTACACTGAAGCTTTCTTT; cdr3_aa: CASSKTGYTEAFF
clone_size: NA; v_call: TRBV27; j_call: TRBJ1-2; d_call: NA; cdr3_nt: TGTGCCAGCAGTTTAAGGACGGGGGTAAACTATGGCTACACCTTC; cdr3_aa: CASSLRTGVNYGYTF
clone_size: NA; v_call: TRBV5-1; j_call: TRBJ1-4; d_call: NA; cdr3_nt: TGCGCCAGCAGCTTGGAGCAGGGTTTCTATGAAAAACTGTTTTTT; cdr3_aa: CASSLEQGFYEKLFF
clone_size: NA; v_call: TRBV4-1; j_call: TRBJ1-6; d_call: NA; cdr3_nt: TGCGCCAGCAGCCAAGTTTCCTCAACAGGGTCAAATTCACCCCTCCACTTT; cdr3_aa: CASSQVSSTGSNSPLHF
clone_size: NA; v_call: TRBV9; j_call: TRBJ2-1; d_call: NA; cdr3_nt: TGTGCCAGCAGCCAAAGTGGCCCCAATGAGCAGTTCTTC; cdr3_aa: CASSQSGPNEQFF
clone_size: NA; v_call: TRBV27; j_call: TRBJ2-7; d_call: TRBD2; cdr3_nt: TGTGCCAGCAGCCGCTACCTAGCGGGGGGACAATACGAGCAGTACTTC; cdr3_aa: CASSRYLAGGQYEQYF
clone_size: NA; v_call: TRBV7-6; j_call: TRBJ2-3; d_call: NA; cdr3_nt: TGTGCCAGCAGCTTAGTTGGCGGAACCAGCACAGATACGCAGTATTTT; cdr3_aa: CASSLVGGTSTDTQYF
clone_size: NA; v_call: TRBV24-1; j_call: TRBJ2-3; d_call: NA; cdr3_nt: TGTGCCACCAGTGATCCACGCACAGGGCCCACAGATACGCAGTATTTT; cdr3_aa: CATSDPRTGPTDTQYF
clone_size: NA; v_call: TRBV28; j_call: TRBJ1-4; d_call: TRBD1; cdr3_nt: TGTGCCAGCAGTTTATCGGGGGGACAGGGTAACGAAAAACTGTTTTTT; cdr3_aa: CASSLSGGQGNEKLFF
clone_size: NA; v_call: TRBV19; j_call: TRBJ1-1; d_call: NA; cdr3_nt: TGTGCCAGTAGTACCGGGGTACGCACTGAAGCTTTCTTT; cdr3_aa: CASSTGVRTEAFF
clone_size: NA; v_call: TRBV4-3; j_call: TRBJ2-1; d_call: TRBD1; cdr3_nt: TGCGCCAGCAGCCAGGATGGACAGGGGGCCTACAATGAGCAGTTCTTC; cdr3_aa: CASSQDGQGAYNEQFF
clone_size: NA; v_call: TRBV19; j_call: TRBJ2-2; d_call: TRBD2; cdr3_nt: TGTGCCAGTAGACCGGGACTAGCCTTTTACACCGGGGAGCTGTTTTTT; cdr3_aa: CASRPGLAFYTGELFF
clone_size: NA; v_call: TRBV6-2/TRBV6-3; j_call: TRBJ2-7; d_call: TRBD2; cdr3_nt: TGTGCCAGCAGTCCCGTGGGGGAGGGCTTCTACGAGCAGTACTTC; cdr3_aa: CASSPVGEGFYEQYF
clone_size: NA; v_call: TRBV19; j_call: TRBJ2-3; d_call: NA; cdr3_nt: TGTGCCAGTAGTACGACTGGCTCCACAGATACGCAGTATTTT; cdr3_aa: CASSTTGSTDTQYF
clone_size: NA; v_call: TRBV9; j_call: TRBJ2-7; d_call: NA; cdr3_nt: TGTGCCAGCAGCCCCGACTTGAATCTACAGTACTTC; cdr3_aa: CASSPDLNLQYF